Shown below are 24 T cell receptor beta chains from a single sample sequenced in a study of blood T cell repertoires in COVID-19 (dated by TCRdb to about 2020). The library came from the immunoSEQ multiplex PCR assay. TCRdb provides this immuneACCESS table in a form limited to in-frame rearrangements. Some clones are lacking; in checked studies, under half of them reflect an unresolved V gene, and why the rest are absent is not known. The sample table holds approximately 240,000 clones, of which more than 65% were seen once. 3% of the sample is in the top ten clones. Specimen: peripheral blood. Source of these receptors: a woman aged 30 to 39 who had recovered from COVID-19.

This clone was recorded only once. The chain is built from TRBV18 and TRBJ1-1, with D unresolved. The CDR3 totals 16 residues. V lost 0 bases, J lost 4 bases, and 15 bases lay in between. Germline loops: CDR1 KGHSH, CDR2 LQKENI. The chain's CDR3 is CASSPPNERHITEAFF. CDR3 sequence (DNA): TGTGCCAGCTCACCACCAAACGAGAGACATATCACTGAAGCTTTCTTT.

This chain connects TRBV10-2 to TRBJ1-2; possibly TRBD1 for D (5 bases). Germline V gene lookup returns CDR1 WSHSY and CDR2 SAAADI. The V end lost 7 bases, the J end lost 2 bases, and 11 bases lay between the germline ends. The CDR3 is 13 residues long. The CDR3 spells CASTGQKNYGYTF. The CDR3 nucleotides read TGCGCCAGCACTGGACAAAAAAACTATGGCTACACCTTC.

This clone was picked up a small number of times. The V call is TRBV2, the J call TRBJ2-7; TRBD2 matches at 11 bases. The CDR3 spans 17 residues. With V trimmed by 4 bases and J by 0 bases, 8 bases remained unmatched. CDR1 SNHLY and CDR2 FYNNEI come from the germline V gene. CDR3 sequence reads: CASSGGTSGRISYEQYF. The CDR3 nucleotides are TGTGCCAGCAGTGGGGGAACTAGCGGGAGAATCTCCTACGAGCAGTACTTC.

This rearrangement joins TRBV2 to TRBJ2-1; TRBD1 matches at 10 bases. Germline trimming cut 9 bases from V and 8 bases from J; bases unmatched to any gene: 7. Germline V gives CDR1 SNHLY, CDR2 FYNNEI. The CDR3 has 13 residues. The CDR3 DNA reads as TGTGCCAGTACTGGGGACAGGGGCGATGAGCAGTTCTTC. Translated: CASTGDRGDEQFF. Complete variable domain (other parts from reference TRBV2 and TRBJ2-1): EPEVTQTPSHQVTQMGQEVILRCVPISNHLYFYWYRQILGQKVEFLVSFYNNEISEKSEIFDDQFSVERPDGSNFTLKIRSTKLEDSAMYFCASTGDRGDEQFFGPGTRLTVL.

V is TRBV29-1 and J is TRBJ2-3, with D perhaps TRBD2 (5 bases). V dropped 3 bases and J dropped 4 bases, with 8 bases sitting between them. Germline lookup yields CDR1 SQVTM and CDR2 ANQGSEA. The CDR3 consists of 12 residues. The CDR3: CSVEGSADTQYF. In nucleotides, the CDR3 is TGCAGCGTTGAGGGTAGCGCAGATACGCAGTATTTT.

The rearrangement links TRBV29-1 to TRBJ2-7; 7 bases map to TRBD2. CDR1 is SQVTM, CDR2 ANQGSEA, per germline. The CDR3 sequence is 14 residues long. Unmatched junction bases numbered 12, after V lost 4 bases and J lost 6 bases. This CDR3 reads CSVVRAGEGLEQYF. DNA of the CDR3: TGCAGCGTTGTTCGCGCGGGAGAGGGGCTCGAGCAGTACTTC.

The CDR3 bases are TGTGCCAGCAGCGTGGGGAGCCCATTGGAAAACACTGAAGCTTTCTTT. Residues: CASSVGSPLENTEAFF. This chain joins TRBV9 and TRBJ1-1; D gene uncertain. The CDR3 runs 16 residues. V was clipped by 2 bases and J by 2 bases, with 16 bases between them. In germline, CDR1 is SGDLS, CDR2 YYNGEE.

In this sample, this clone turned up once. Other DNA sequences in the sample encode the same CDR3. V is TRBV5-1 and J is TRBJ2-2, with 11 positions matching TRBD2. V shed 2 bases, J shed 4 bases, and the junction held 1 base outside the gene matches. Germline CDR1 and CDR2: SGHRS and YFSETQ. The CDR3 length is 15 residues. The CDR3 protein is CASSLGTSGTGELFF. CDR3 in DNA: TGCGCCAGCAGCTTAGGGACTAGCGGCACCGGGGAGCTGTTTTTT.

This clone has just a few counts. V usage is TRBV13 and J usage is TRBJ2-1, with a possible D match to TRBD1 (5 bases). The CDR3 loop spans 14 amino acids. Looked up from germline, CDR1 is PRHDT and CDR2 is FYEKMQ (reference sequence). Trimming removed 2 bases at V and 1 base at J, with 6 bases between. The CDR3, as DNA: TGTGCCAGCAGCTTACGACAGTCCTACAATGAGCAGTTCTTC. This encodes CASSLRQSYNEQFF.

The chain links TRBV20-1 to TRBJ1-1; no clear D. The CDR3 has 13 amino acids. The V and J ends lost 3 bases and 8 bases respectively, with 16 bases between them. Germline V gene data show CDR1 as DFQATT and CDR2 as SNEGSKA (reference sequence). The CDR3: CSASSRVGEEAFF. CDR3 DNA sequence: TGCAGTGCTAGTTCGAGAGTCGGTGAAGAAGCTTTCTTT.

This clone was seen a handful of times. This chain uses TRBV19 with TRBJ2-1; 8 bases line up with TRBD2. Germline V gene data show CDR1 as LNHDA and CDR2 as SQIVND (reference sequence). With V trimmed by 4 bases and J by 6 bases, 5 bases remained unmatched. The CDR3 loop spans 14 amino acids. CDR3 nucleotide sequence: TGTGCCAGTAGTACCTCAGCGGGAGTCAATGAGCAGTTCTTC. As protein: CASSTSAGVNEQFF.

The chain couples TRBV10-3 to TRBJ2-2, with TRBD2 identical over 8 bases. Trimming took 4 bases from V and 1 from J; bases not matched to a gene: 11. The CDR3 is made up of 18 amino acids. Germline lookup yields CDR1 ENHRY and CDR2 SYGVKD. The CDR3 DNA follows: TGTGCCATCAGTGCCGGGAGGGGTAAAGGGGAGAACACCGGGGAGCTGTTTTTT. Protein: CAISAGRGKGENTGELFF.

The chain links TRBV29-1 to TRBJ1-1; no clear D. Trimming took 7 bases from V and 3 from J, leaving 12 bases between them. Germline V CDR1 and CDR2: SQVTM, ANQGSEA. The CDR3 sequence is 12 residues long. The CDR3 sequence: CSAGSSYTEAFF. For the CDR3, the DNA is TGCAGCGCTGGTAGTTCTTACACTGAAGCTTTCTTT.

V is TRBV12-3 or TRBV12-4 and J is TRBJ1-3; D gene unclear. This CDR3 region has 13 residues. The ends were cut back, 7 bases at V and 0 bases at J, with 7 bases in the middle. The DNA for the CDR3 is TGTGCCAGCACCGGGTCCTCTGGAAACACCATATATTTT. Translated, it gives CASTGSSGNTIYF.

The chain links TRBV4-2 to TRBJ1-4, with unresolved D. The CDR3 is 15 amino acids. The V gene lost 0 bases and the J gene lost 4 bases, with 9 bases spanning the gap. CDR1 LGHNA and CDR2 YNFKEQ come from the germline V gene. The CDR3 DNA is TGTGCCAGCAGCCAAGATATCCAGGTTAATGAAAAACTGTTTTTT. Translated, it gives CASSQDIQVNEKLFF.

The chain uses TRBV4-1 and TRBJ2-7; unclear D gene. This CDR3 spans 15 amino acids. CDR1 and CDR2 from the germline V gene are MGHRA and YSYEKL. Trimming cost V 0 bases and J 6 bases, with 15 bases left between them. Here the CDR3 reads CASSQDQLGSGEQYF. CDR3 nucleotides: TGCGCCAGCAGCCAAGATCAGCTCGGGTCCGGCGAGCAGTACTTC.

The chain recombines TRBV10-3 with TRBJ1-4; no firm D call. Trimming cost V 8 bases and J 5 bases, with 15 bases left between them. Per germline, CDR1 ENHRY and CDR2 SYGVKD. This CDR3 spans 14 amino acids. This CDR3 reads CAISTGRENEKLFF. The DNA for the CDR3 is TGTGCCATCTCAACCGGCCGGGAGAATGAAAAACTGTTTTTT.

This clone was picked up one time. The rearrangement uses TRBV5-1 and TRBJ1-5, with TRBD1 matching over 8 bases. Trimming took 0 bases from V and 4 from J; bases not matched to a gene: 6. This CDR3 spans 16 amino acids. Germline CDR1 and CDR2: SGHRS and YFSETQ. CDR3 DNA sequence: TGCGCCAGCAGCTTGGGCGGACAGGGTGGAAATCAGCCCCAGCATTTT. Translating it yields CASSLGGQGGNQPQHF.

In DNA form, the CDR3 reads TGTGCTAGTGGTCAACAGGGTTGGAGAGGCTACACCTTC. Translation: CASGQQGWRGYTF. This chain joins TRBV12-5 and TRBJ1-2; D possibly corresponds to TRBD1 (6 bases). Between the trimmed V and J ends, which lost 5 bases and 8 bases, there was a span of 15 bases. This CDR3 is 13 amino acids long. Germline V gives CDR1 LGHNT, CDR2 FRNRAP.

The count of this clone is one. The rearrangement joins TRBV9 to TRBJ2-2; D might be TRBD2 (6 bases). V lost 2 bases and J lost 2, with 10 bases in between. Per the germline V gene, CDR1 is SGDLS and CDR2 is YYNGEE. CDR3 length: 15 residues. This CDR3 reads CASSVRDSNTGELFF. CDR3 in DNA: TGTGCCAGCAGCGTCCGGGACTCAAACACCGGGGAGCTGTTTTTT.

J is TRBJ2-2 and V is TRBV5-5, with TRBD1 matching 8 bases. V lost 5 bases, J lost 1 base, and 7 bases stayed unmatched. Per germline, CDR1 SGHKS and CDR2 YYEKEE (reference sequence). This CDR3 contains 16 residues. CDR3 sequence reads: CASSPRTGWNTGELFF. The CDR3 DNA reads TGTGCCAGCAGTCCTAGGACAGGGTGGAACACCGGGGAGCTGTTTTTT.

This chain connects TRBV5-1 to TRBJ2-5; D possibly corresponds to TRBD1 (6 bases). The CDR3 contains 16 residues. Deletions cut 4 bases from V and 0 bases from J, with 16 bases between. Germline values: CDR1 SGHRS, CDR2 YFSETQ. DNA for the CDR3: TGCGCCAGCAGCCAACGACAGGCGAGGAACCAAGAGACCCAGTACTTC. Its protein product is CASSQRQARNQETQYF.

V gene TRBV7-2 combines with J gene TRBJ2-3; D might be TRBD2 (5 bases). In germline, CDR1 is SGHTA, CDR2 FQGNSA. Trimming cost V 3 bases and J 6 bases, with 16 bases left between them. CDR3 length: 15 residues. CDR3 DNA sequence: TGTGCCAGCAGCTTTGGCCGGGGATTACAGGATACGCAGTATTTT. As protein: CASSFGRGLQDTQYF. Full variable domain (missing parts from reference TRBV7-2 and TRBJ2-3): GAGVSQSPSNKVTEKGKDVELRCDPISGHTALYWYRQSLGQGLEFLIYFQGNSAPDKSGLPSDRFSAERTGGSVSTLTIQRTQQEDSAVYLCASSFGRGLQDTQYFGPGTRLTVL.

In this sample, this clone turned up a few times. The rearrangement links TRBV24-1 to TRBJ2-1, with 7 nucleotides matching TRBD2. The V gene's germline CDR1 is KGHDR and CDR2 SFDVKD. The CDR3 totals 13 residues. J gave up 6 bases and V 11 bases, and 9 bases lay outside the gene matches. CDR3 amino acids: CAITDGRSNEQFF. CDR3 nucleotide sequence: TGTGCCATCACTGACGGGAGGAGCAATGAGCAGTTCTTC.